Listed below are T cell receptor beta chains from one sample, sequenced in a study of T cells in Graves' hyperthyroidism and ophthalmopathy. TCRdb re-called the multiplex PCR reads through MiXCR, storing one row per CDR3 protein. The sample lists a few hundred thousand distinct CDR3 sequences, about 13% occurring once. Sequenced input: blood. The receptors derive from a woman younger than 30 with Graves' hyperthyroidism. The CDR3 runs from the conserved cysteine through the conserved F or W. Fields, in order: J gene, V gene, CDR3 protein.

TRBJ1-1 | TRBV12-3/TRBV12-4 | CASTLSLGNTEAFF
TRBJ1-4 | TRBV4-1 | CASSQVSGIREKLFF
TRBJ1-1 | TRBV7-2 | CASSFQGSEAFF
TRBJ2-1 | TRBV29-1 | CSVAGLAGGNPYNEQFF
TRBJ1-2 | TRBV5-8 | CASSQVLTTLGGGYTF
TRBJ1-5 | TRBV10-3 | CAISESGGRQPQHF
TRBJ2-7 | TRBV5-4 | CASSLGLAAHYEQYF
TRBJ1-5 | TRBV6-2/TRBV6-3 | CASGTQGSNQPQHF
TRBJ2-5 | TRBV12-3/TRBV12-4 | CASSDAAKGVRETQYF
TRBJ2-7 | TRBV7-8 | CASSLPQQGREQYF
TRBJ1-5 | TRBV28 | CASVGPISNQPQHF
TRBJ2-2 | TRBV3-1 | CASSHRTNTGELFF
TRBJ2-7 | TRBV11-2 | CASSQNDKQYF
TRBJ2-3 | TRBV29-1 | CSVASTRGGDTQYF
TRBJ2-2 | TRBV20-1 | CSAEGQRAGELFF
TRBJ2-6 | TRBV5-1 | CASSLGQNSGANVLTF
TRBJ2-7 | TRBV27 | CASSYIGNEQYF
TRBJ2-3 | TRBV7-2 | CASSLVGGTGTADTQYF
TRBJ2-3 | TRBV9 | CASSVGLAAGDTQYF
TRBJ1-2 | TRBV2 | CASRKDGEGYTF
TRBJ2-5 | TRBV28 | CASSQEAGLGETQYF
TRBJ2-7 | TRBV4-3 | CASSQGSPGGPGEQYF
TRBJ2-1 | TRBV12-5 | CASGLSDGYNEQFF
TRBJ2-1 | TRBV7-9 | CASSLDWPSSMALNEQFF
TRBJ2-1 | TRBV27 | CASSFPGNNEQFF
TRBJ2-3 | TRBV6-1 | CASSFEGGDTQYF
TRBJ2-5 | TRBV7-3 | CASSLGSSGQETQYF
TRBJ2-7 | TRBV28 | CASSPRASGPISYEQYF
TRBJ1-2 | TRBV28 | CASSLVGGTYGYTF
TRBJ2-7 | TRBV20-1 | CSARDRQGSYEQYF
TRBJ2-2 | TRBV6-1 | CASHHGGSTGELFF
TRBJ2-6 | TRBV20-1 | CSAREGQVQTGANVLTF
TRBJ1-5 | TRBV7-2 | CASSFTTGSNQPQHF
TRBJ2-7 | TRBV15 | CATSKDAGTASYEQYF
TRBJ2-1 | TRBV12-3/TRBV12-4 | CASTEVDRSSYNEQFF
TRBJ1-2 | TRBV20-1 | CSAGVGGVEGYTF
TRBJ2-7 | TRBV20-1 | CSARGTSGSYEQYF
TRBJ2-3 | TRBV12-3/TRBV12-4 | CASSPPGTGGTDTQYF
TRBJ1-6 | TRBV5-1 | CASSFGTADYNSPLHF
TRBJ2-5 | TRBV2 | CASLSGERVVTQYF
TRBJ2-3 | TRBV7-9 | CASTVLTSGRADTQYF
TRBJ1-1 | TRBV28 | CASSFARGLGNTEAFF
TRBJ1-2 | TRBV7-8 | CASSLDQGVLRGYTF
TRBJ2-2 | TRBV2 | CASCWTGNGELFF
TRBJ1-1 | TRBV4-1 | CASSQYPGQKVGNTEAFF
TRBJ1-4 | TRBV29-1 | CSPHPRRGRPNEKLFF
TRBJ1-4 | TRBV7-9 | CASSSTGGTNEKLFF